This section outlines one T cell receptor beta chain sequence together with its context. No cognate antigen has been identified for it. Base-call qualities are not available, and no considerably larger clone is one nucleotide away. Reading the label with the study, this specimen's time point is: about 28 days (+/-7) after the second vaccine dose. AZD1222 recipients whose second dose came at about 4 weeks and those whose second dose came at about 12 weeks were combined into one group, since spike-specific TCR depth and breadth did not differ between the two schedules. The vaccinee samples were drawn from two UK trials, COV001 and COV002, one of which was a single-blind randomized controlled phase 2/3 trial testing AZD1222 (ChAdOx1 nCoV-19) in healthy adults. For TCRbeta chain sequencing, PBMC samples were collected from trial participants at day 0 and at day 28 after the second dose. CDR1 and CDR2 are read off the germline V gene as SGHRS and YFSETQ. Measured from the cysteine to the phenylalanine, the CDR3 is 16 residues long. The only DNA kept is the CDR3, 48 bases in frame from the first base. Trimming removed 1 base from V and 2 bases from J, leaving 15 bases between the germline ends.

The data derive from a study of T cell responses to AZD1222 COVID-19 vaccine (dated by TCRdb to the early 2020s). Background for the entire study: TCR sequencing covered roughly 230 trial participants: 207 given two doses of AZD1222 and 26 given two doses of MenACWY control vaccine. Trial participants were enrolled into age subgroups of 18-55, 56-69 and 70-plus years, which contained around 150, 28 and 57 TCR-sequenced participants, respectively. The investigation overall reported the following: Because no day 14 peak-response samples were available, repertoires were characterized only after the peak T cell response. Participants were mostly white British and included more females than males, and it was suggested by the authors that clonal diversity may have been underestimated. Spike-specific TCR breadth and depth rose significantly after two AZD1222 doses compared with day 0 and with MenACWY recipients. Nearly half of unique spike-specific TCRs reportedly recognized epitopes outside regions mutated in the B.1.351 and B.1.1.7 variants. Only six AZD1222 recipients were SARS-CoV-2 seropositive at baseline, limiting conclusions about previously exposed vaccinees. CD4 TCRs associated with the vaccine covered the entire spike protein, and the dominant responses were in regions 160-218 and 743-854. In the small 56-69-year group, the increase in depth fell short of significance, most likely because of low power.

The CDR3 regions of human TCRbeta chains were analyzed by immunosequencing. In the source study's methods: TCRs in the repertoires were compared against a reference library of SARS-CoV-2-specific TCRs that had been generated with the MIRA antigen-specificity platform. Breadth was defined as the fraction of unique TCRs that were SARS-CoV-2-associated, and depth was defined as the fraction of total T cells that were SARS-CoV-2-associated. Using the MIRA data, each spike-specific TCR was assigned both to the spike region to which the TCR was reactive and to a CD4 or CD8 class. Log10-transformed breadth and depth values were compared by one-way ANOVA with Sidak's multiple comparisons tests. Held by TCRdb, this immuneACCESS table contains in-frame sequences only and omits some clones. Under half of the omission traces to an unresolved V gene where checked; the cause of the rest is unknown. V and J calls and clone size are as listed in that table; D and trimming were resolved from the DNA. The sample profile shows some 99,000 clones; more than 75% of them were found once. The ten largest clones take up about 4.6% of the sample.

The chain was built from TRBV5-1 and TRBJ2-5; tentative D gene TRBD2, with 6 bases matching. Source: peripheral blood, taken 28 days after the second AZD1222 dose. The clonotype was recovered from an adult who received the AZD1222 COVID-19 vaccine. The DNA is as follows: TGCGCCAGCAGCTTGCGCGGGATAGATTGGCAAGAGACCCAGTACTTC. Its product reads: CASSLRGIDWQETQYF.